This entry concerns a single TCR beta chain. Its antigen remains unidentified. This sample was included in a study of immune cell composition in non-small cell lung cancer. Points from the study as a whole: 75% of squamous and around a third of adenocarcinoma cases had tumour-associated clones >0.5%.

Some clones are missing from TCRdb's copy, which holds only in-frame ones; the method was immunoSEQ multiplex PCR. The sample has roughly 16,000 clones; around 80% are singletons. CDR3 size: 14 residues. Trimming pared 4 bases from V and 2 bases from J, leaving 12 bases between. The germline CDR1 and CDR2 sequences are SGDLS and YYNGEE. Normal lung sampling was at least 3 cm from the tumour, as distant as possible. These data also formed part of another study, on CD4 T cells in lung cancer. As that study records: Most patients were former smokers with adenocarcinoma or squamous histology. Before giving blood, patients had received treatments including platinum chemotherapy, some also nivolumab or pembrolizumab.

The specimen was non-adjacent lung tissue. The TCR was taken from a human donor with non-small cell lung cancer. The chain has TRBV9 and TRBJ2-5; D possibly corresponds to TRBD1 (6 bases). The CDR3 nucleotides are TGTGCCAGCAGCAAAGGGACATCTCAAGAGACCCAGTACTTC. Protein: CASSKGTSQETQYF.